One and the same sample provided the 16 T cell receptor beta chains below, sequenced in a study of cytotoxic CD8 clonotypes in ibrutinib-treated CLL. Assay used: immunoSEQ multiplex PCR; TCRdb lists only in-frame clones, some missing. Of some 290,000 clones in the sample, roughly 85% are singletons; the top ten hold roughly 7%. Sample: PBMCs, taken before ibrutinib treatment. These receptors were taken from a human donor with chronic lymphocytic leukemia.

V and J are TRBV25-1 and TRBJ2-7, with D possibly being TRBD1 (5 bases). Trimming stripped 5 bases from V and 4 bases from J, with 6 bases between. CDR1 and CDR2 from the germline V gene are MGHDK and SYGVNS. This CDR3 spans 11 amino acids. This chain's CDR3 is CASSHRYEQYF. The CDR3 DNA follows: TGTGCCAGCAGTCACAGGTACGAGCAGTACTTC.

CDR3 region: CASSLSTDYGYTF. DNA for the CDR3: TGTGCCAGCAGTTTATCGACAGACTATGGCTACACCTTC. The V gene is TRBV28, the J gene TRBJ1-2; a possible D gene is TRBD1 (5 bases). V lost 1 base and J lost 3, with 6 bases in between. The CDR3 spans 13 residues. Per the germline V gene, CDR1 is MDHEN and CDR2 is SYDVKM.

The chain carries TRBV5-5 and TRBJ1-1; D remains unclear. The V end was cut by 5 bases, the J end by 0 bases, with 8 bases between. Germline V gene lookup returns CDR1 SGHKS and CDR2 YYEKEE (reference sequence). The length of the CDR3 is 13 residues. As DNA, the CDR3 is TGTGCCAGCAGTATTCGAGTGAACACTGAAGCTTTCTTT. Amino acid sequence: CASSIRVNTEAFF.

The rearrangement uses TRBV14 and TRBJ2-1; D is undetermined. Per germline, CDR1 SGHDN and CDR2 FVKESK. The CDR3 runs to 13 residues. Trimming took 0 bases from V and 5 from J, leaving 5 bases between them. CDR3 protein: CASSQEIDNEQFF. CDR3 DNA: TGTGCCAGCAGCCAAGAAATCGACAATGAGCAGTTCTTC. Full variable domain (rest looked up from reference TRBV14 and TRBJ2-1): EAGVTQFPSHSVIEKGQTVTLRCDPISGHDNLYWYRRVMGKEIKFLLHFVKESKQDESGMPNNRFLAERTGGTYSTLKVQPAELEDSGVYFCASSQEIDNEQFFGPGTRLTVL.

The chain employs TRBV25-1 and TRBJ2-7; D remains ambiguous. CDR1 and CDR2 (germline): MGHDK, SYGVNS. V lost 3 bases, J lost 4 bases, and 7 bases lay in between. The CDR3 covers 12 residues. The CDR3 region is CASSEPDYEQYF. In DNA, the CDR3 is TGTGCCAGCAGTGAGCCGGATTACGAGCAGTACTTC.

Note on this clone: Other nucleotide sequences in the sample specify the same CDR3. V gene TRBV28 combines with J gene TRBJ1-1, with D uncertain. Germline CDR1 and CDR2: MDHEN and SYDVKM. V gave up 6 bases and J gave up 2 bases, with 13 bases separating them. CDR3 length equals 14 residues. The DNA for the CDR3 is TGTGCCAGCAGCTCGACCGGGAGTAACACTGAAGCTTTCTTT. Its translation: CASSSTGSNTEAFF.

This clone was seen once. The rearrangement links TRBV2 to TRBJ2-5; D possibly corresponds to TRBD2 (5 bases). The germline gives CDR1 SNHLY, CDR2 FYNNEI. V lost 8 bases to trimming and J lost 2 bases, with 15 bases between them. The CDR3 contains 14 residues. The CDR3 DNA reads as TGTGCCAGCGCGGAGCGGCAGCTACAAGAGACCCAGTACTTC. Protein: CASAERQLQETQYF.

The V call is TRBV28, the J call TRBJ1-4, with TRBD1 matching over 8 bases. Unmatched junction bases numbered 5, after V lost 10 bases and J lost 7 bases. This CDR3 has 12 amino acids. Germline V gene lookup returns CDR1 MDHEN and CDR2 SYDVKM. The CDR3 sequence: CATTGVGEKLFF. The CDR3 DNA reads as TGTGCCACGACAGGGGTCGGTGAAAAACTGTTTTTT.

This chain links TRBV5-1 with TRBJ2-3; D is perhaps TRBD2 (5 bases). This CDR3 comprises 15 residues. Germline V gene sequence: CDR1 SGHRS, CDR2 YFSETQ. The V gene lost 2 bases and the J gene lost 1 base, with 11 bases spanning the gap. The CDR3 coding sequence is TGCGCCAGCAGCTTTAGCGCCGACGGCACAGATACGCAGTATTTT. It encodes CASSFSADGTDTQYF.

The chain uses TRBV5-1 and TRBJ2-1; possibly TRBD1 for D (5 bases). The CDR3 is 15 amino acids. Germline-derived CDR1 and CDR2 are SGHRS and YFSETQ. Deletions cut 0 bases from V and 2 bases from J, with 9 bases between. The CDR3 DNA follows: TGCGCCAGCAGCTTGGAGGGGCCCCCCTACAATGAGCAGTTCTTC. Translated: CASSLEGPPYNEQFF. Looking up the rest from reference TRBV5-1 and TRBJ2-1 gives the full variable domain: KAGVTQTPRYLIKTRGQQVTLSCSPISGHRSVSWYQQTPGQGLQFLFEYFSETQRNKGNFPGRFSGRQFSNSRSEMNVSTLELGDSALYLCASSLEGPPYNEQFFGPGTRLTVL.

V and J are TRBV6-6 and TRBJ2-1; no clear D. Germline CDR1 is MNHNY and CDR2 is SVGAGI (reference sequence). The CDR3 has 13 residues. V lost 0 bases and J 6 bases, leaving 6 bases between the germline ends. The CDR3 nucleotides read TGTGCCAGCAGTTACTCAGTTCGCAATGAGCAGTTCTTC. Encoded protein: CASSYSVRNEQFF.

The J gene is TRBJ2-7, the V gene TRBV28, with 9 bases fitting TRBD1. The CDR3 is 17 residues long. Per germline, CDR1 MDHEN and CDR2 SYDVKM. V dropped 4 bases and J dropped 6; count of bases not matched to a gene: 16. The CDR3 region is CASSSTRTGDLKGEQYF. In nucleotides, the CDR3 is TGTGCCAGCAGTTCTACGCGGACAGGGGACCTAAAGGGCGAGCAGTACTTC. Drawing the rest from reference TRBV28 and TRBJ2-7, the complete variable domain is DVKVTQSSRYLVKRTGEKVFLECVQDMDHENMFWYRQDPGLGLRLIYFSYDVKMKEKGDIPEGYSVSREKKERFSLILESASTNQTSMYLCASSSTRTGDLKGEQYFGPGTRLTVT.

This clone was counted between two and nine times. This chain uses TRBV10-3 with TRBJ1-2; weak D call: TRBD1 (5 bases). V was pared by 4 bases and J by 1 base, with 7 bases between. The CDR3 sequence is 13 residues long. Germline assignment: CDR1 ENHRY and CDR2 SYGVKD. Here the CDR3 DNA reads TGTGCCATCAGTGTACAGGTTAACTATGGCTACACCTTC. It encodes CAISVQVNYGYTF.

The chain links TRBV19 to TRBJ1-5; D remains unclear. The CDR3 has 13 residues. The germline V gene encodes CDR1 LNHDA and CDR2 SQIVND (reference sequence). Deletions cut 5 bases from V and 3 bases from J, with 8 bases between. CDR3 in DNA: TGTGCCAGTAGTTACAGCCCCAATCAGCCCCAGCATTTT. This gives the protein CASSYSPNQPQHF.

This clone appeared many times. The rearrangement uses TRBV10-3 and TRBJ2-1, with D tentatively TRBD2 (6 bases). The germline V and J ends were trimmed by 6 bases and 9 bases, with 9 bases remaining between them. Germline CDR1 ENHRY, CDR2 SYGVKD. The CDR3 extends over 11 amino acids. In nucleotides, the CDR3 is TGTGCCATCAGCCTCGGGGGTGAGCAGTTCTTC. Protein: CAISLGGEQFF.

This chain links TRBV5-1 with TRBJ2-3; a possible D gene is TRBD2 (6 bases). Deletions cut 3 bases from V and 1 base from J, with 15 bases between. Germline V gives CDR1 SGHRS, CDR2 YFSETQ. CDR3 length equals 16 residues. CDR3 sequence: CASSSSTAGGTDTQYF. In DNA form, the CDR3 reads TGCGCCAGCAGCTCCTCCACAGCGGGTGGCACAGATACGCAGTATTTT.